A selection of T cell receptor beta chains follows, all from one sample in a study of T cells in Graves' hyperthyroidism and ophthalmopathy. TCRdb processed the multiplex PCR reads anew with MiXCR; each CDR3 protein has one entry. The table shows 90,000 to 120,000 distinct CDR3 sequences, with more than 15% occurring only once. Sequenced material: blood. The receptors come from a woman aged 45 to 65 with Graves' hyperthyroidism. Each CDR3 is given with its conserved first and last residue. The order of the fields is D gene, J gene, clone size, V gene, CDR3 DNA, CDR3 protein. D genes are given only for firm matches. A row's size may be missing; if present it is once, few, many or a size class.

.	TRBJ2-2	many	TRBV14	TGTGCCAGCAGCCAACCCACCGGGGAGCTGTTTTTT	CASSQPTGELFF
.	TRBJ1-3	.	TRBV18	TGTGCCAGCTCACTCTTGGGCGAACCTGGAAACACCATATATTTT	CASSLLGEPGNTIYF
.	TRBJ1-2	.	TRBV19	TGTGCCAGTAGAGGCGCACAGTGGAACGGCTACACCTTC	CASRGAQWNGYTF
TRBD2	TRBJ2-1	many	TRBV12-3/TRBV12-4	TGTGCCAGCAGTACGGGACTAGCGGCCTACAATGAGCAGTTCTTC	CASSTGLAAYNEQFF
.	TRBJ2-3	many	TRBV11-2	TGTGCCAGCAGCTTATACGTTGATACGCAGTATTTT	CASSLYVDTQYF
.	TRBJ1-3	many	TRBV29-1	TGCAGCGCTCTCCGGGGTTCTGGAAACACCATATATTTT	CSALRGSGNTIYF
.	TRBJ2-5	many	TRBV2	TGTGCCAGCAGTTCCGAGTCAGAGACCCAGTACTTC	CASSSESETQYF
.	TRBJ2-2	few	TRBV3-2	TGTGCCAGCAGTCGTGCAAGGGGGAGAACCGGGGAGCTGTTTTTT	CASSRARGRTGELFF
.	TRBJ2-7	few	TRBV2	TGTGCCAGCAGCATGTCCGGTCCCCTCGAGCAGTACTTC	CASSMSGPLEQYF
.	TRBJ2-7	many	TRBV12-3/TRBV12-4	TGTGCCAGCAGTTCGATCGGAGGACCCTACGAGCAGTACTTC	CASSSIGGPYEQYF
TRBD1	TRBJ2-1	many	TRBV28	TGTGCCAGCAGTTCCGAAGGGGGCAGGGAGCCCTACAATGAGCAGTTCTTC	CASSSEGGREPYNEQFF
.	TRBJ2-7	.	TRBV20-1	TGCAGTGCCTCAGGCGTGGGGGCAGATAGGTACGAGCAGTACTTC	CSASGVGADRYEQYF
TRBD1	TRBJ2-1	many	TRBV18	TGTGCCAGCTCACAGTACCCGGGACAGGGTAACAATGAGCAGTTCTTC	CASSQYPGQGNNEQFF